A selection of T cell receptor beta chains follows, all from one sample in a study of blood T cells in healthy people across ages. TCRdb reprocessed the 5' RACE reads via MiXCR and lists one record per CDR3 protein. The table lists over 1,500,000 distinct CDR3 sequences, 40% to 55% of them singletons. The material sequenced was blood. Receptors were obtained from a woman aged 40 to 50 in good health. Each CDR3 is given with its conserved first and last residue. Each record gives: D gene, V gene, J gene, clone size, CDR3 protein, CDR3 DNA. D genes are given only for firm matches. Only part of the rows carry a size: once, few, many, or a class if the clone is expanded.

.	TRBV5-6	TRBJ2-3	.	CASSGEDRYNTDTQYF	TGTGCCAGCAGCGGGGAGGACCGATATAACACAGATACGCAGTATTTT
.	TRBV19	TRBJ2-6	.	CASRRESGANVLTF	TGTGCCAGTAGGAGGGAGTCTGGGGCCAACGTCCTGACTTTC
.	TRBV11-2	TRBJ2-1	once	CASSLVYTSRAGEQFF	TGTGCCAGCAGCTTGGTTTACACTTCTAGGGCCGGTGAGCAGTTCTTC
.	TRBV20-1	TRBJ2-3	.	CSAKETGRGRTDTQYF	TGCAGTGCTAAAGAGACGGGCAGGGGGAGGACAGATACGCAGTATTTT
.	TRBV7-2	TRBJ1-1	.	CASSLSGRNTEAFF	TGTGCCAGCAGCCTAAGCGGAAGAAACACTGAAGCTTTCTTT
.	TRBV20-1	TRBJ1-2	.	CQGTFNMGLYTF	TGCCAGGGGACATTTAACATGGGTCTCTACACCTTC
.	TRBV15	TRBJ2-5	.	CATSRYSSAVASETQYF	TGTGCCACCAGCAGATACAGCAGCGCGGTGGCCTCAGAGACCCAGTACTTC
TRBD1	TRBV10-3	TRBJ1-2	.	CAISESGQGANGYTF	TGTGCCATCAGTGAGTCAGGACAGGGGGCAAATGGCTACACCTTC
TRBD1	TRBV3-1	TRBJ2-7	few	CASSPWDSLYEQYF	TGTGCCAGCAGCCCTTGGGACAGCCTCTACGAGCAGTACTTC
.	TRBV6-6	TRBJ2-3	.	CASSYAPTETSTDTQYF	TGTGCCAGCAGTTACGCTCCAACAGAGACTAGCACAGATACGCAGTATTTT
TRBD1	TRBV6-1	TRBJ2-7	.	CASSEGGTGSGEQYF	TGTGCCAGCAGTGAAGGTGGGACAGGGAGTGGCGAGCAGTACTTC
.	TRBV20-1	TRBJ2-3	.	CRAMPPGTSSRFTDTQYF	TGCAGAGCCATGCCTCCCGGGACATCCAGCCGATTCACAGATACGCAGTATTTT
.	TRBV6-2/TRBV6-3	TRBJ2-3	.	CASALLVDTDTQYF	TGTGCCAGCGCCCTCCTGGTGGACACAGATACGCAGTATTTT
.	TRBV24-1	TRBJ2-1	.	CATSDPGIQGEQFF	TGTGCCACCAGTGATCCCGGGATCCAAGGGGAGCAGTTCTTC
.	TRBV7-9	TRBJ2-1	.	CASSPWSATPEDEQFF	TGTGCCAGCAGCCCATGGTCGGCGACTCCTGAGGATGAGCAGTTCTTC
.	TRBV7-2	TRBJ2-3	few	CASSLTPLPDTQYF	TGTGCCAGCAGCTTAACCCCTCTTCCGGATACGCAGTATTTT